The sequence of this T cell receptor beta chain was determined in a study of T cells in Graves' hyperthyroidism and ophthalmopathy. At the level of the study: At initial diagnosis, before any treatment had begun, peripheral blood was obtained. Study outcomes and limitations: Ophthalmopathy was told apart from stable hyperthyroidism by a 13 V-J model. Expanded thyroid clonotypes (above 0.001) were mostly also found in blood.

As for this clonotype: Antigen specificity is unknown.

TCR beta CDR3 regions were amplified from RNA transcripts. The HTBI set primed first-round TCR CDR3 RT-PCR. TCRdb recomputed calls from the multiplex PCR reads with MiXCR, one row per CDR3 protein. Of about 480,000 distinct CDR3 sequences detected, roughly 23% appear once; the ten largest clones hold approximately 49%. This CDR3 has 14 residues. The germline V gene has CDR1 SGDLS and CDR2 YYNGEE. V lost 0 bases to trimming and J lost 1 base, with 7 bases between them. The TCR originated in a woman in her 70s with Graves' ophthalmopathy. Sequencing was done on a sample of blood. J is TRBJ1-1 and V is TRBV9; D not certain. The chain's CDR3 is CASSVVPSNTEAFF. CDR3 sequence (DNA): TGTGCCAGCAGCGTAGTTCCCTCGAACACTGAAGCTTTCTTT.